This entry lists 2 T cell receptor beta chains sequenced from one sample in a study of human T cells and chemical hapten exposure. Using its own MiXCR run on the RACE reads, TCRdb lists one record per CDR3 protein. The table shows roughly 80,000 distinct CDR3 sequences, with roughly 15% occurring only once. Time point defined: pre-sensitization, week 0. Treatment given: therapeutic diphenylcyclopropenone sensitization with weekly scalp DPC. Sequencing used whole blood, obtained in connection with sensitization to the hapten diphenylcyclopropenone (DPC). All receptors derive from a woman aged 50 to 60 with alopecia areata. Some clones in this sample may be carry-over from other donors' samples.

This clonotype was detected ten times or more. The CDR3 DNA reads TGCAGCGTTGACGGGACAGGGATGGAAAAACTGTTTTTT. It translates to CSVDGTGMEKLFF. This chain connects TRBV29-1 to TRBJ1-4; 9 bases are a match to TRBD1. The CDR3 loop spans 13 amino acids. J was trimmed by 8 bases and V by 3 bases; bases with no gene match: 4. CDR1 is SQVTM and CDR2 is ANQGSEA in the germline V gene.

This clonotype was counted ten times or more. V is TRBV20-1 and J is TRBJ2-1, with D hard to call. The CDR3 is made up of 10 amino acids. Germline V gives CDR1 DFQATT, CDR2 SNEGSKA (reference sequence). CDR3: CTPFENEQFF. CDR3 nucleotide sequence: TGCACCCCATTTGAGAATGAGCAGTTCTTC.